This TCR beta chain was captured in a study of blood T cells in healthy people across ages. V was trimmed by 8 bases and J by 8 bases, leaving 27 bases between them. This CDR3 region has 17 residues. The germline gives CDR1 MNHNS, CDR2 SASEGT. Sample-barcoded 5' priming and a J-beta primer mix drove a second PCR of about 7 to 11 cycles. TCRdb re-analysed the 5' RACE reads in MiXCR, keeping a single row per CDR3 protein. The table lists under 800,000 distinct CDR3 sequences, about 21% of them singletons. The receptor's source is a man in his sixties or seventies in good health. Material: blood. The chain couples TRBV6-1 to TRBJ1-4; weak D call: TRBD1 (6 bases). This CDR3 reads CASPPASRPRGEEKLFF. DNA for the CDR3: TGTGCCAGCCCTCCGGCCAGCAGACCCAGGGGTGAAGAAAAACTGTTTTTT.